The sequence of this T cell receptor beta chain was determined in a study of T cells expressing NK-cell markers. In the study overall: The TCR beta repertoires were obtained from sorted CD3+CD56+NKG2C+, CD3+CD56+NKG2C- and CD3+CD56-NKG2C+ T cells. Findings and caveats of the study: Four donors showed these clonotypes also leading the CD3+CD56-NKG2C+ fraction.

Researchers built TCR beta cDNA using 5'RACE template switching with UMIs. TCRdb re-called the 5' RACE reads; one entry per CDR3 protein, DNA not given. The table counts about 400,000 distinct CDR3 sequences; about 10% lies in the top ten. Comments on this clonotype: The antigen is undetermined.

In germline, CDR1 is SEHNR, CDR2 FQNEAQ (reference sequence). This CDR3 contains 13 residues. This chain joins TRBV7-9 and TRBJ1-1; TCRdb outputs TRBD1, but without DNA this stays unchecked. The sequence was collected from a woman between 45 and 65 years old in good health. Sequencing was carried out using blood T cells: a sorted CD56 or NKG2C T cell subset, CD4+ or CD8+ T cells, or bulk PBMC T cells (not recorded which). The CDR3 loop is CASSPSDPPKAFF.